Here is one TCR beta chain with its context. This sample stems from a study of blood T cell repertoires in COVID-19. Here immunoSEQ multiplex PCR was the method, and the copy in TCRdb shows in-frame clones only, minus some. The table shows about 310,000 clones, with roughly nine tenths occurring only once. The J segment lost 2 bases and the V segment lost 8 bases, leaving 11 bases of the junction unmatched. The CDR3 extends over 15 amino acids. The V gene's germline CDR1 is LNHDA and CDR2 SQIVND (reference sequence). This clonotype was sampled from a man in his late teens or twenties with active or convalescent COVID-19. V gene TRBV19 combines with J gene TRBJ2-7, with 8 bases lining up with TRBD1. Material: peripheral blood. The DNA of the CDR3 is TGTGCCAGTGCCCCCTGGGGGACAGGTACCTACGAGCAGTACTTC. The encoded protein is CASAPWGTGTYEQYF.